Listed below are T cell receptor beta chains from one sample, sequenced in a study of CD8+CD57+ T cells in acquired aplastic anemia. TCRdb processed the reads anew with MiXCR; each CDR3 protein has one entry. Of 200,000 to 250,000 distinct CDR3 sequences listed, around 45% are singletons. Sequenced input: sorted CD4+, CD8+, or CD8+CD57+ T cells (not recorded which) from PBMCs. The receptors derive from a human donor with aplastic anemia. CDR3s leave out the opening cysteine and the closing phenylalanine or tryptophan. Each record gives: V gene, CDR3 protein.

TRBV4-3 | ASSQERIWDVPSYEQY
TRBV9 | ASSGDSGELF
TRBV7-2 | ASSLTYGNQPQH
TRBV7-9 | ASSQVQRAHTEAF
TRBV5-1 | ASSLRGTGDEQY
TRBV5-6 | ASSLVGGSANQPQH
TRBV7-6 | ASSLGQLGSNQPQH
TRBV15 | ATSSLRGNTEAF
TRBV30 | AWSMTSGGYNEQF
TRBV7-9 | ASSTRTSGIHYNEQF
TRBV12-3/TRBV12-4 | ASSFSDRGTEAF
TRBV4-3 | ASRGVLVNTEAF
TRBV10-3 | AISESGPVSQPQH
TRBV7-3 | ASSLGTSGGAHEQF
TRBV19 | ASSMSLAEDEQF
TRBV5-6 | ASSLISGLADEETQY
TRBV7-2 | ASSLEELYEQY
TRBV15 | ATSRLLLRGQGANQPQH
TRBV19 | ASSISQGRNTIY
TRBV6-5 | ASSYAGTGAIYEQY
TRBV5-1 | ASSRGTGGEKLF
TRBV5-1 | ATQLYTGAGDTGELF
TRBV2 | ATWGQGLETQY
TRBV3-1 | ASSLDGLNSPLH
TRBV24-1 | ATSEQGLASTDTQY